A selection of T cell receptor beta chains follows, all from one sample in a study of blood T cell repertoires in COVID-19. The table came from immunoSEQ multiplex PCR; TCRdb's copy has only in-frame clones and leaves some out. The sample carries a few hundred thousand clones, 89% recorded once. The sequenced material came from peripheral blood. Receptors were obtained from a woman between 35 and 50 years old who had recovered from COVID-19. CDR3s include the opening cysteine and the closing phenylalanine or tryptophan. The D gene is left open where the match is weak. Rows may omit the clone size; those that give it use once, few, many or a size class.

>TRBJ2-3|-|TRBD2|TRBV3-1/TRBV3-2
TGTGCCAGCAGCCCAGGTACTAGCGGGATAGATACGCAGTATTTT
CASSPGTSGIDTQYF
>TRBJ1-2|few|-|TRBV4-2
TGTGCCAGCAGCCAAGAGGTCAGGGCGGGCTACACCTTC
CASSQEVRAGYTF
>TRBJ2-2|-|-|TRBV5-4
TGTGCCAGCAGAAATAGCGGGAACACCGGGGAGCTGTTTTTT
CASRNSGNTGELFF
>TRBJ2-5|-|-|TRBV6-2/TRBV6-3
TGTGCCAGCAGTTACGGGAGACTAGTCCCCGCCCAAGAGACCCAGTACTTC
CASSYGRLVPAQETQYF
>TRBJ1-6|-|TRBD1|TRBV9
TGTGCCAGCAGCGGTCAAGACAGGGCGAATAATTCACCCCTCCACTTT
CASSGQDRANNSPLHF
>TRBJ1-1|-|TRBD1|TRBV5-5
TGTGCCAGCAGCTTGGAGTCATTAGTCGGCAGGGGGCCAACTGAAGCTTTCTTT
CASSLESLVGRGPTEAFF
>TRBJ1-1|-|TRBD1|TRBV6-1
TGTGCCAGCAGTGAAGCCTGGACAGGCACTGAAGCTTTCTTT
CASSEAWTGTEAFF
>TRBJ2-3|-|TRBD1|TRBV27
TGTGCCAGCAGTGGACAGGGGAGAGATACGCAGTATTTT
CASSGQGRDTQYF
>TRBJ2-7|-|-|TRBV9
TGTGCCAGCAGCGTAGTTCAGGGAGGAGAGCAGTACTTC
CASSVVQGGEQYF
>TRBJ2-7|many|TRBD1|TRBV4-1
TGCGCCAGCAGCCAGGACCCAGGGGGCTTGGGCTACGAGCAGTACTTC
CASSQDPGGLGYEQYF
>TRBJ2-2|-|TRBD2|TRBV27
TGTGCCAGCAGTCCTCCCTTGGCGGGAGGGCCCGGGGAGCTGTTTTTT
CASSPPLAGGPGELFF
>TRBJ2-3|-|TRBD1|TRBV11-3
TGTGCCAGCAGCTTAGGCTCCACAGGGGGCACAGATACGCAGTATTTT
CASSLGSTGGTDTQYF
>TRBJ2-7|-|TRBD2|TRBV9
TGTGCCAGCAGCGTATCGGGACTAGCGTACTCCTACGAGCAGTACTTC
CASSVSGLAYSYEQYF
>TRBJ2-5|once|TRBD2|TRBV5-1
TGCGCCAGCAGCTTGGCCGGGACTATTCAAGAGACCCAGTACTTC
CASSLAGTIQETQYF
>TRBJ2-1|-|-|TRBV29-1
TGCAGCGCTCCGCAGTTCAACTACAATGAGCAGTTCTTC
CSAPQFNYNEQFF
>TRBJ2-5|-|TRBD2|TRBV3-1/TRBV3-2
TGTGCCAGCAGCCCCCGAGCGGGAGGGGAGGTAGGGACCCAGTACTTC
CASSPRAGGEVGTQYF
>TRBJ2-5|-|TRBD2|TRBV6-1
TGTGCCAGCAGTGAACAAGCGGGAGTTTTGGAGACCCAGTACTTC
CASSEQAGVLETQYF
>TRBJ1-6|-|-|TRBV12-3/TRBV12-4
TGTGCCAGCAGTTTAACGCGGGCCTCACCCCTCCACTTT
CASSLTRASPLHF
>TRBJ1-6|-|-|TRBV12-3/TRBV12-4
TGTGCCAGCACCGAGGAGGAGTGGTCACCCCTCCACTTT
CASTEEEWSPLHF
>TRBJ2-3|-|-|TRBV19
TGTGCCAGTAGTTTGACCCGGGACTCCCAGTATTTT
CASSLTRDSQYF
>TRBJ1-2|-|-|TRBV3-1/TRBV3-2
TGTGCCAGCAGCCAAGAACTTGTGCGCCCTGATAACTATGGCTACACCTTC
CASSQELVRPDNYGYTF
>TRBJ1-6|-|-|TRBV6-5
TGTGCCAGCAGTTACTCGGACACGGCATTGGCCCTCCACTTT
CASSYSDTALALHF
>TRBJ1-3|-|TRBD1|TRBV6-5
TGTGCCAGCAGTTCGGGACAGGGAAACACCATATATTTT
CASSSGQGNTIYF
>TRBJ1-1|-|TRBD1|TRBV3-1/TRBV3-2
TGTGCCAGCAGCCAAGTGACAGGGGCCACTGAAGCTTTCTTT
CASSQVTGATEAFF
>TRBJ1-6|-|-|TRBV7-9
TGTGCCAGCAGCCCACCCGATCGGAGTTCACCCCTCCACTTT
CASSPPDRSSPLHF
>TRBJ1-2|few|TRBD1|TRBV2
TGTGCCAGCAGTGCTGTGGACAGGCCCGGCTACACCTTC
CASSAVDRPGYTF
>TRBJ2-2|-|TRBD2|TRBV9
TGTGCCAGCAGCGTTGGGGCTAGCGGGAGGTACACCGGGGAGCTGTTTTTT
CASSVGASGRYTGELFF
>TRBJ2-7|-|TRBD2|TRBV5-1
TGCGCCAGCAGCTTGGGGACTAGCGGAGAAGACTACGAGCAGTACTTC
CASSLGTSGEDYEQYF
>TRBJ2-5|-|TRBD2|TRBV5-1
TGCGCCAGCAGCTCCGGGACTAGCGACGAGACCCAGTACTTC
CASSSGTSDETQYF
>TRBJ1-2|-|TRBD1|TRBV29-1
TGCAGCGTTGAAGACCGGGACAGCCATGGCTATGGCTACACCTTC
CSVEDRDSHGYGYTF
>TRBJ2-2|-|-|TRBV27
TGTGCCAGCAGTTTCCTAACCGGGGAGCTGTTTTTT
CASSFLTGELFF
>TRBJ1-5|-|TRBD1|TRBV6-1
TGTGCCAGCGGGACAGGGGGTGGTGGCAATCAGCCCCAGCATTTT
CASGTGGGGNQPQHF
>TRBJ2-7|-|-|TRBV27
TGTGCCAGCGGGGGGACCTACGAGCAGTACTTC
CASGGTYEQYF
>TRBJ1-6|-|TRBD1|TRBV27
TGTGCCAGCAGTTTAACCACGGGACAGGGGTATAATAATTCACCCCTCCACTTT
CASSLTTGQGYNNSPLHF
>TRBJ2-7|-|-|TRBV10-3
TGTGCCATCGGAAAGTGGGATCCCGGCGCGGGCCAGTACTTC
CAIGKWDPGAGQYF
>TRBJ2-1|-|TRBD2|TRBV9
TGTGCCAGCAGCGCTCTAGCGGGATGGGTTGGTGAGCAGTTCTTC
CASSALAGWVGEQFF
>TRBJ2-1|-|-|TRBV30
TGTGCCTGGAGGGCGGCGGGGAAAGCCTACAATGAGCAGTTCTTC
CAWRAAGKAYNEQFF